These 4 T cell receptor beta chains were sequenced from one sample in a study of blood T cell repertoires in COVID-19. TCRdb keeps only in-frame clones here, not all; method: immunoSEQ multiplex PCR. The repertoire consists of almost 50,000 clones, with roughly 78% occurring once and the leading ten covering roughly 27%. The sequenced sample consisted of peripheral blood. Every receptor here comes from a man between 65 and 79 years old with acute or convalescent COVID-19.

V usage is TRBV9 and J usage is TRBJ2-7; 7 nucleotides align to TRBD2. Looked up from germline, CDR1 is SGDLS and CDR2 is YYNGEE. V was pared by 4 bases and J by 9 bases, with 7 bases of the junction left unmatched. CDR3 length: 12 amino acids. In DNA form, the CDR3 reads TGTGCCAGCAGCTCAGCGGGACTACTGCAGTACTTC. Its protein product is CASSSAGLLQYF.

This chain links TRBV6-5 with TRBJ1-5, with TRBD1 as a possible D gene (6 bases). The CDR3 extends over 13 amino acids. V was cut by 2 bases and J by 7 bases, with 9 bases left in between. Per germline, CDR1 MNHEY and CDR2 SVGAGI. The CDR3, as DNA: TGTGCCAGCAGTTACCAGACAGGACAGCCCCAGCATTTT. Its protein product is CASSYQTGQPQHF.

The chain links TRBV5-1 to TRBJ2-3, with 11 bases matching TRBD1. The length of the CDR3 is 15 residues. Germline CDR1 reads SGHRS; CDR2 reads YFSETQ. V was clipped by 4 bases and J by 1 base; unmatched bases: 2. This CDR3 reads CASSTGQGGTDTQYF. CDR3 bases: TGCGCCAGCAGCACGGGACAGGGGGGCACAGATACGCAGTATTTT.

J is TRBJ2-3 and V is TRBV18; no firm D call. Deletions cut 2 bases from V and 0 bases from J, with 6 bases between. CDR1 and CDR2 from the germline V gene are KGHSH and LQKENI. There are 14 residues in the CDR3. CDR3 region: CASSPDGSTDTQYF. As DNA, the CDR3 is TGTGCCAGCTCACCAGACGGGAGCACAGATACGCAGTATTTT.